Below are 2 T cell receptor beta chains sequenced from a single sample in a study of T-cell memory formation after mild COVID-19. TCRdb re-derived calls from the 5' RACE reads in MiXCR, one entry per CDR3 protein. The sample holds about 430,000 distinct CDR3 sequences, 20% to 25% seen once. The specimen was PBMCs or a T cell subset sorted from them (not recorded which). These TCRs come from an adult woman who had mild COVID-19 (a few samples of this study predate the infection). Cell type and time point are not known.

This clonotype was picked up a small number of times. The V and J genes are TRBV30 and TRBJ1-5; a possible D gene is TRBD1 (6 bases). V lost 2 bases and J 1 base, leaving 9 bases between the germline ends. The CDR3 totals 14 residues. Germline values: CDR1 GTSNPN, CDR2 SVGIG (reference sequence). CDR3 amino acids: CAWSRQGSNQPQHF. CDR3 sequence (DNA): TGTGCCTGGAGTCGCCAGGGGAGCAATCAGCCCCAGCATTTT.

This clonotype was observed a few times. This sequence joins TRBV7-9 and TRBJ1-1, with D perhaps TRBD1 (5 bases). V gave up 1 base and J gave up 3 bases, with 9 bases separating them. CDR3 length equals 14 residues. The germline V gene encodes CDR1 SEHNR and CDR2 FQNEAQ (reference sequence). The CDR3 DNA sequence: TGTGCCAGCAGCTTAGTGACAGCTCACACTGAAGCTTTCTTT. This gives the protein CASSLVTAHTEAFF.